The source of this T cell receptor beta chain is a study of vaccination and CD4 T cells after COVID-19. The V end was cut by 6 bases, the J end by 4 bases, with 19 bases between. Germline CDR1 is DFQATT and CDR2 is SNEGSKA (reference sequence). The CDR3 is made up of 15 amino acids. Cultured CD4+ T cells had their DNA profiled by the Oncomine TCR Beta short-read assay. TCRdb recomputed calls from the PCR reads with MiXCR, one row per CDR3 protein. The data hold around 15,000 distinct CDR3 sequences, with approximately 68% observed a single time. A remark on this clonotype: The antigen is not known.

Treatment indicated: roughly 10-day PBMC culture with coronavirus spike peptide pools or control peptides (ViraFEST assay). Sequencing input: CD4+ T cells from blood, cultured in vitro. The J gene is TRBJ2-1, the V gene TRBV20-1; TRBD2 might be the D (6 bases). The clonotype was recovered from a human donor who had recovered from COVID-19. The CDR3 loop is CSAVREASSYNEQFF. The CDR3 DNA reads TGCAGTGCCGTGAGGGAGGCTAGTTCTTACAATGAGCAGTTCTTC.